The T cell receptor beta chain described here comes from a study of cytomegalovirus exposure and HLA in healthy donors. Study in general: There were approximately 85 million unique TCRs (from HLA-typed donors) in an early data release.

It was with 60 Vbeta and 13 Jbeta primers that the PCR ran. Using immunoSEQ multiplex PCR, the repertoire was profiled, and TCRdb retains in-frame clones only, with some absent. The sample consists of some 120,000 clones, about 74% of them appearing once. CDR3 length: 16 amino acids. The ends were cut back, 2 bases at V and 4 bases at J, with 15 bases in the middle. The germline gives CDR1 SGHVS, CDR2 FQNEAQ. Comments on this clone: The antigen remains unidentified.

Study results and limitations: 164 TCR beta chains were listed as cytomegalovirus-associated.

Sequenced input: PBMCs. The rearrangement joins TRBV7-8 to TRBJ1-5; D not certain. The receptor was derived from a female donor in good health and CMV-seronegative. The CDR3 nucleotides are TGTGCCAGCAGCTTAACGTTATGGCAGACAAATCAGCCCCAGCATTTT. It yields the protein CASSLTLWQTNQPQHF.